This TCR beta chain was sequenced for a study of shared clonotypes between healthy human individuals. Profiled with immunoSEQ multiplex PCR; TCRdb holds only in-frame clones, not every one. The profile covers 400,000 to 600,000 clones, with about three quarters appearing a single time and around an eighth taken by the ten largest. The receptor's source is a middle-aged woman in good health. Some clones in this sample may be carry-over from other donors' samples. The sample comprised PBMCs.

The CDR3 protein is CASSQDQGQYSTDTQYF. The CDR3 DNA reads TGCGCCAGCAGCCAAGATCAGGGGCAGTATAGCACAGATACGCAGTATTTT. The V and J genes are TRBV4-1 and TRBJ2-3, with a weak D call TRBD1 (6 bases). This CDR3 is built from 17 residues. V was pared by 0 bases and J by 0 bases, with 13 bases between. Germline V gene sequence: CDR1 MGHRA, CDR2 YSYEKL.